A selection of T cell receptor beta chains follows, all from one sample in a study of shared clonotypes between healthy human individuals. The repertoire was sequenced with immunoSEQ multiplex PCR; TCRdb's copy has only in-frame clones and lacks some. Of hundreds of thousands of clones listed, about 96% are singletons. The sequencing input was naive CD8+ T cells sorted from blood. These TCRs come from a woman under 40 in good health. Both conserved end residues are part of each CDR3. A D gene is named only where the DNA matches it firmly. Clone size is shown for a subset of rows, as once, few, many or a class of expanded clone.

TRBV7-6	TRBJ2-5	NA	NA	CASSLAREYQETQYF	TGTGCCAGCAGCTTGGCTAGAGAGTACCAAGAGACCCAGTACTTC
TRBV29-1	TRBJ2-2	NA	NA	CSVVSARTNTGELFF	TGCAGCGTTGTCTCCGCCCGTACAAACACCGGGGAGCTGTTTTTT
TRBV2	TRBJ2-1	TRBD2	NA	CASSEDRLAGYNEQFF	TGTGCCAGCAGTGAAGATCGTCTAGCGGGTTACAATGAGCAGTTCTTC
TRBV4-2	TRBJ2-2	TRBD2	NA	CASRGGLAGNTGELFF	TGTGCCAGCAGAGGTGGACTAGCGGGAAACACCGGGGAGCTGTTTTTT
TRBV27	TRBJ2-1	TRBD2	NA	CASSLTSDNEQFF	TGTGCCAGCAGTCTGACTAGCGACAATGAGCAGTTCTTC
TRBV13	TRBJ1-3	NA	NA	CASSPRDTGNTIYF	TGTGCCAGCAGCCCCCGGGACACCGGAAACACCATATATTTT
TRBV5-4	TRBJ2-7	NA	NA	CASSLGGEQYF	TGTGCCAGCAGCTTGGGGGGAGAGCAGTACTTC
TRBV5-8	TRBJ2-5	NA	NA	CASSQIDMGIWETQYF	TGTGCCAGCAGTCAAATCGACATGGGGATATGGGAGACCCAGTACTTC
TRBV7-8	TRBJ2-7	NA	NA	CASSLQGPNEQYF	TGTGCCAGCAGCTTGCAGGGTCCCAACGAGCAGTACTTC
TRBV5-6	TRBJ2-7	TRBD2	NA	CASSKPDGLAGSYEQYF	TGTGCCAGCAGCAAACCTGACGGACTAGCGGGCTCCTACGAGCAGTACTTC
TRBV6-1	TRBJ2-1	TRBD2	NA	CASSGRTSGKEPGEQFF	TGTGCCAGCAGTGGAAGGACTAGCGGGAAAGAACCCGGTGAGCAGTTCTTC
TRBV6-6	TRBJ2-3	NA	NA	CASSHQLTDTQYF	TGTGCCAGCAGTCACCAACTCACAGATACGCAGTATTTT
TRBV7-9	TRBJ2-3	NA	NA	CASSETEDTQYF	TGTGCCAGCAGCGAGACAGAAGATACGCAGTATTTT
TRBV19	TRBJ2-7	NA	NA	CASSSVAGAGEQYF	TGTGCCAGTAGTTCTGTGGCCGGCGCTGGCGAGCAGTACTTC
TRBV2	TRBJ2-7	TRBD1	NA	CASRDTYRGLRYEQYF	TGTGCCAGCAGGGACACCTACAGGGGGCTACGGTACGAGCAGTACTTC
TRBV29-1	TRBJ1-3	NA	NA	CSVVLGNGNTIYF	TGCAGCGTTGTCCTGGGTAACGGAAACACCATATATTTT
TRBV27	TRBJ2-7	NA	NA	CASSLSGREQYF	TGTGCCAGCAGTTTGTCCGGGCGGGAGCAGTACTTC
TRBV28	TRBJ2-1	TRBD1	NA	CASSAHRQGFNEQFF	TGTGCCAGCAGTGCACACCGACAGGGTTTCAATGAGCAGTTCTTC
TRBV7-9	TRBJ2-1	NA	once	CASSFGGYINEQFF	TGTGCCAGCAGCTTCGGCGGCTATATCAATGAGCAGTTCTTC
TRBV7-2	TRBJ2-2	NA	NA	CASSPGRLAVTGELFF	TGTGCCAGCAGCCCTGGGCGACTGGCGGTCACCGGGGAGCTGTTTTTT
TRBV28	TRBJ1-3	NA	NA	CASSQTRHTGNTIYF	TGTGCCAGCAGCCAGACCCGCCATACTGGAAACACCATATATTTT
TRBV19	TRBJ1-4	NA	NA	CAIGDLNEKLFF	TGTGCCATCGGGGACCTTAATGAAAAACTGTTTTTT
TRBV9	TRBJ2-1	NA	NA	CASSVVLPEIDNEQFF	TGTGCCAGCAGCGTAGTTTTACCGGAGATCGACAATGAGCAGTTCTTC
TRBV19	TRBJ2-7	NA	NA	CASSHSGFSPAYEQYF	TGTGCCAGTAGCCACTCGGGGTTTTCCCCAGCTTACGAGCAGTACTTC
TRBV5-1	TRBJ2-7	TRBD1	NA	CASSLEGQGTYEQYF	TGCGCCAGCAGCTTGGAAGGACAGGGGACGTACGAGCAGTACTTC
TRBV13	TRBJ2-7	TRBD2	NA	CASSRSGSLSYEQYF	TGTGCCAGCAGCCGTAGCGGGAGCCTGTCCTACGAGCAGTACTTC
TRBV7-9	TRBJ1-1	NA	NA	CASSLAGGGTEAFF	TGTGCCAGCAGCTTAGCGGGGGGCGGCACTGAAGCTTTCTTT
TRBV2	TRBJ2-1	TRBD2	NA	CASKTASGYNEQFF	TGTGCCAGCAAGACGGCTAGCGGATACAATGAGCAGTTCTTC
TRBV28	TRBJ2-3	NA	NA	CASSLVGAADTQYF	TGTGCCAGCAGTTTAGTAGGGGCCGCAGATACGCAGTATTTT
TRBV14	TRBJ2-3	TRBD2	once	CASSPGLAGVTDTQYF	TGTGCCAGCAGCCCGGGACTAGCGGGAGTTACAGATACGCAGTATTTT
TRBV7-9	TRBJ2-7	NA	NA	CASSIPPRDQSYEQYF	TGTGCCAGCAGCATCCCCCCCCGGGACCAATCCTACGAGCAGTACTTC
TRBV13	TRBJ1-1	TRBD1	NA	CASSSPRTGDTEAFF	TGTGCCAGCAGCTCCCCCAGGACAGGGGACACTGAAGCTTTCTTT
TRBV7-9	TRBJ1-1	NA	NA	CATSTGGTEAFF	TGTGCCACCTCAACCGGGGGAACTGAAGCTTTCTTT
TRBV19	TRBJ2-1	NA	NA	CASSIGSSSYNEQFF	TGTGCCAGTAGTATCGGGAGCAGCTCCTACAATGAGCAGTTCTTC
TRBV7-9	TRBJ1-1	NA	NA	CAIMTRNTEAFF	TGTGCCATCATGACAAGGAACACTGAAGCTTTCTTT
TRBV29-1	TRBJ1-1	NA	NA	CSVGSGGPTEAFF	TGCAGCGTCGGGTCGGGGGGCCCCACTGAAGCTTTCTTT
TRBV11-2	TRBJ2-7	NA	NA	CASSFGSQYEQYF	TGTGCCAGCAGCTTTGGGTCGCAGTACGAGCAGTACTTC
TRBV7-9	TRBJ2-1	NA	NA	CASSPGATGQFF	TGTGCCAGCAGCCCCGGGGCCACGGGGCAGTTCTTC
TRBV5-4	TRBJ1-1	NA	NA	CASSSPGGTAEAFF	TGTGCCAGCAGCTCCCCCGGGGGTACCGCTGAAGCTTTCTTT
TRBV13	TRBJ2-5	TRBD2	NA	CASSLETSGLRTQYF	TGTGCCAGCAGCTTAGAGACTAGCGGCCTCCGGACCCAGTACTTC
TRBV28	TRBJ2-5	NA	NA	CASSQTKYQETQYF	TGTGCCAGCAGTCAGACAAAGTACCAAGAGACCCAGTACTTC
TRBV7-7	TRBJ2-7	NA	once	CASSLDVGRDYEQYF	TGTGCCAGCAGCTTAGATGTGGGACGGGATTACGAGCAGTACTTC